Sequencing of this T cell receptor (beta chain) was carried out in a study of T cell changes during pregnancy in multiple sclerosis. Profiled with immunoSEQ multiplex PCR; TCRdb holds only in-frame clones, not every one. The sample consists of over 90,000 clones, over 85% of them appearing once. This sequence originates from a female donor with multiple sclerosis, enrolled in a pregnancy study. Sample: peripheral blood, taken after pregnancy.

This chain's CDR3 is CASNRVRAGEAFF. CDR3 in DNA: TGTGCCAGCAACCGGGTTCGGGCGGGTGAAGCTTTCTTT. V is TRBV19 and J is TRBJ1-1, with D uncertain. Per the germline V gene, CDR1 is LNHDA and CDR2 is SQIVND (reference sequence). This CDR3 is built from 13 residues. Trimming took 9 bases from V and 7 from J, leaving 18 bases between them.